These T cell receptor beta chains were read from a single sample in a study of blood T cell repertoires in COVID-19. The assay was immunoSEQ multiplex PCR, and TCRdb's table has in-frame clones only and misses some. The sample has some 170,000 clones, 87% seen once. What was sequenced was peripheral blood. The receptors originated from a woman in her fifties or sixties with acute or convalescent COVID-19. The CDR3 runs from the conserved cysteine through the conserved F or W. Fields, in order: D gene, V gene, clone size, J gene, CDR3 DNA, CDR3 protein. D genes are given only for firm matches. Expanded clones get a size class; other rows say once, few or many, or leave the size out.

D gene: .
V gene: TRBV23-1
clone size: once
J gene: TRBJ1-3
CDR3 DNA: TGCGCCAGCAGTCAAGGTGAGAGATTCTCTGGAAACACCATATATTTT
CDR3 protein: CASSQGERFSGNTIYF

D gene: TRBD2
V gene: TRBV5-1
clone size: .
J gene: TRBJ2-1
CDR3 DNA: TGCGCCAGCAGCTTGTCCGGGACTAGCGGTTACAATGAGCAGTTCTTC
CDR3 protein: CASSLSGTSGYNEQFF

D gene: .
V gene: TRBV7-8
clone size: .
J gene: TRBJ1-6
CDR3 DNA: TGTGCCAGCAGCTTACTAGGAGAGAGCTCCTATAATTCACCCCTCCACTTT
CDR3 protein: CASSLLGESSYNSPLHF

D gene: TRBD1
V gene: TRBV10-2
clone size: .
J gene: TRBJ1-2
CDR3 DNA: TGCGCCAGCAGTCCCGGACAGGGCTATGGCTACACCTTC
CDR3 protein: CASSPGQGYGYTF

D gene: TRBD2
V gene: TRBV3-1/TRBV3-2
clone size: .
J gene: TRBJ2-2
CDR3 DNA: TGTGCCAGCAGCCTGTCCGGGACTAGCACCGGGGAGCTGTTTTTT
CDR3 protein: CASSLSGTSTGELFF

D gene: .
V gene: TRBV12-3/TRBV12-4
clone size: .
J gene: TRBJ1-5
CDR3 DNA: TGTGCCAGCAGTGGGGGGAGTTATCAGCCCCAGCATTTT
CDR3 protein: CASSGGSYQPQHF

D gene: TRBD1
V gene: TRBV19
clone size: .
J gene: TRBJ1-1
CDR3 DNA: TGTGCCAGTAGTATAGCTCGGGACAGGATTATGAACACTGAAGCTTTCTTT
CDR3 protein: CASSIARDRIMNTEAFF

D gene: .
V gene: TRBV9
clone size: .
J gene: TRBJ1-2
CDR3 DNA: TGTGCCAGCAGCGTAGTTTCAGGGTACGGCTACACCTTC
CDR3 protein: CASSVVSGYGYTF

D gene: .
V gene: TRBV3-1/TRBV3-2
clone size: .
J gene: TRBJ2-7
CDR3 DNA: TGTGCCAGCAGCCGTTCCTCAGGGTACGAGCAGTACTTC
CDR3 protein: CASSRSSGYEQYF

D gene: .
V gene: TRBV2
clone size: few
J gene: TRBJ2-4
CDR3 DNA: TGTGCCAGCCGCTTAGATAACAAAAACATTCAGTACTTC
CDR3 protein: CASRLDNKNIQYF

D gene: .
V gene: TRBV6-4
clone size: .
J gene: TRBJ2-7
CDR3 DNA: TGTGCCAGCACAGGGTCCTCCTACGAGCAGTACTTC
CDR3 protein: CASTGSSYEQYF

D gene: TRBD2
V gene: TRBV5-6
clone size: once
J gene: TRBJ2-3
CDR3 DNA: TGTGCCAGCAGCTTGCCCCTGGGGAGGGCCGGAGATACGCAGTATTTT
CDR3 protein: CASSLPLGRAGDTQYF

D gene: TRBD2
V gene: TRBV7-3
clone size: once
J gene: TRBJ2-3
CDR3 DNA: TGTGCCAGCAGCTTACGCGGGACTAGCGGGGGCAGCACAGATACGCAGTATTTT
CDR3 protein: CASSLRGTSGGSTDTQYF

D gene: TRBD1
V gene: TRBV2
clone size: .
J gene: TRBJ1-4
CDR3 DNA: TGTGCCACCGGGGAGACAGGGTTTAATGAAAAACTGTTTTTT
CDR3 protein: CATGETGFNEKLFF

D gene: TRBD1
V gene: TRBV5-1
clone size: .
J gene: TRBJ2-7
CDR3 DNA: TGCGCCAGCAGCATCGGACAGGGCGGGTACGAGCAGTACTTC
CDR3 protein: CASSIGQGGYEQYF

D gene: TRBD1
V gene: TRBV11-2
clone size: .
J gene: TRBJ1-1
CDR3 DNA: TGTGCCAGCAGCTTGACAGGGCGGGTGGACACTGAAGCTTTCTTT
CDR3 protein: CASSLTGRVDTEAFF

D gene: TRBD2
V gene: TRBV4-1
clone size: .
J gene: TRBJ2-7
CDR3 DNA: TGCGCCAGCAGCCAAGAGATAGTAGCGGGGGGTGGGTACGAGCAGTACTTC
CDR3 protein: CASSQEIVAGGGYEQYF

D gene: TRBD2
V gene: TRBV10-2
clone size: .
J gene: TRBJ2-3
CDR3 DNA: TGCGCCAGCAGTGAATGGGCGGGAGGGCCCACGGATACGCAGTATTTT
CDR3 protein: CASSEWAGGPTDTQYF

D gene: TRBD2
V gene: TRBV5-4
clone size: .
J gene: TRBJ2-3
CDR3 DNA: TGTGCCAGCAGCTCCGGACTAGCCTGGGATACGCAGTATTTT
CDR3 protein: CASSSGLAWDTQYF

D gene: TRBD1
V gene: TRBV9
clone size: .
J gene: TRBJ1-2
CDR3 DNA: TGTGCCAGCAGCGAAGCCCAGGGACAGGTTTACTCCTATGGCTACACCTTC
CDR3 protein: CASSEAQGQVYSYGYTF

D gene: .
V gene: TRBV30
clone size: once
J gene: TRBJ1-5
CDR3 DNA: TGTGCCTGGAGTGGGGGGCCTGGGCAGCCCCAGCATTTT
CDR3 protein: CAWSGGPGQPQHF

D gene: TRBD2
V gene: TRBV5-1
clone size: .
J gene: TRBJ2-5
CDR3 DNA: TGCGCCAGCAGCTTGGGAGAAGACAAGCGGGGGGAGACCCAGTACTTC
CDR3 protein: CASSLGEDKRGETQYF

D gene: .
V gene: TRBV24-1
clone size: .
J gene: TRBJ1-2
CDR3 DNA: TGTGCCATCTCGGACGGGACAATCTATGGCTACACCTTC
CDR3 protein: CAISDGTIYGYTF

D gene: .
V gene: TRBV29-1
clone size: .
J gene: TRBJ1-2
CDR3 DNA: TGCAGCGCCTCAGGAGGATTGGGGGGTGGCTACACCTTC
CDR3 protein: CSASGGLGGGYTF

D gene: .
V gene: TRBV29-1
clone size: .
J gene: TRBJ1-2
CDR3 DNA: TGCAGCGTTGAAACGGGGGTTGGGTATGGCTACACCTTC
CDR3 protein: CSVETGVGYGYTF

D gene: TRBD2
V gene: TRBV7-9
clone size: .
J gene: TRBJ2-7
CDR3 DNA: TGTGCCAGCAGCTTGGGACTAGCGGGAGGGAGCGACGAGCAGTACTTC
CDR3 protein: CASSLGLAGGSDEQYF

D gene: TRBD1
V gene: TRBV29-1
clone size: .
J gene: TRBJ2-7
CDR3 DNA: TGCAGCGTCGGCAGACAGGGGTACGAGCAGTACTTC
CDR3 protein: CSVGRQGYEQYF

D gene: .
V gene: TRBV3-1/TRBV3-2
clone size: .
J gene: TRBJ1-1
CDR3 DNA: TGTGCCAGCAGCCAAGTAGGCGGCACTGAAGCTTTCTTT
CDR3 protein: CASSQVGGTEAFF

D gene: .
V gene: TRBV11-3
clone size: .
J gene: TRBJ2-5
CDR3 DNA: TGTGCCAGCACCCTGAGGGGGGGTCCTAGGGGGACCCAGTACTTC
CDR3 protein: CASTLRGGPRGTQYF

D gene: .
V gene: TRBV27
clone size: .
J gene: TRBJ1-1
CDR3 DNA: TGTGCCAGCAGTCCCGGGTGGGGGCTGGATCTAACTGAAGCTTTCTTT
CDR3 protein: CASSPGWGLDLTEAFF

D gene: .
V gene: TRBV5-4
clone size: .
J gene: TRBJ2-1
CDR3 DNA: TGTGCCAGCAGCTCCGATACTTGGGCTGGTGTCTACAATGAGCAGTTCTTC
CDR3 protein: CASSSDTWAGVYNEQFF

D gene: TRBD2
V gene: TRBV7-2
clone size: .
J gene: TRBJ2-2
CDR3 DNA: TGTGCCAGCAGCTTAGTCGGGACTAGCGGGAGCGCCGGCCCCCGGGAGCTGTTTTTT
CDR3 protein: CASSLVGTSGSAGPRELFF

D gene: .
V gene: TRBV11-1
clone size: .
J gene: TRBJ1-2
CDR3 DNA: TGTGCCAGCAGCTTGGGGCTGACTGACTATGGCTACACCTTC
CDR3 protein: CASSLGLTDYGYTF

D gene: TRBD2
V gene: TRBV12-5
clone size: .
J gene: TRBJ2-3
CDR3 DNA: TGTGCTAGTGGTTTGCCCGACCCCTCCCGACTAGCGGGGCGCACAGATACGCAGTATTTT
CDR3 protein: CASGLPDPSRLAGRTDTQYF

D gene: .
V gene: TRBV27
clone size: .
J gene: TRBJ1-1
CDR3 DNA: TGTGCCAGCATGGGGGCAGGGAACACTGAAGCTTTCTTT
CDR3 protein: CASMGAGNTEAFF

D gene: .
V gene: TRBV19
clone size: .
J gene: TRBJ1-5
CDR3 DNA: TGTGCCAGTAGTTTTGACGACAGCAGTCAGCCCCAGCATTTT
CDR3 protein: CASSFDDSSQPQHF

D gene: .
V gene: TRBV30
clone size: .
J gene: TRBJ1-2
CDR3 DNA: TGTGCCTGGAGTGTTGGGGGAGGGTATGGCTACACCTTC
CDR3 protein: CAWSVGGGYGYTF

D gene: TRBD1
V gene: TRBV11-3
clone size: once
J gene: TRBJ1-2
CDR3 DNA: TGTGCCAGCAGCTCCGGGACAGCCTATGGCTACACCTTC
CDR3 protein: CASSSGTAYGYTF

D gene: .
V gene: TRBV11-2
clone size: few
J gene: TRBJ1-3
CDR3 DNA: TGTGCCAGCAGCCTGAGGCAGGGTGGAAACACCATATATTTT
CDR3 protein: CASSLRQGGNTIYF

D gene: .
V gene: TRBV5-5
clone size: few
J gene: TRBJ1-3
CDR3 DNA: TGTGCCAGCAGCATTGCTATGGGGGCTAGTGGAAACACCATATATTTT
CDR3 protein: CASSIAMGASGNTIYF

D gene: TRBD2
V gene: TRBV7-2
clone size: .
J gene: TRBJ2-3
CDR3 DNA: TGTGCCAGCAGCTGGGTGTTAGCGGGAGTAGGAGGCACAGATACGCAGTATTTT
CDR3 protein: CASSWVLAGVGGTDTQYF

D gene: .
V gene: TRBV6-2/TRBV6-3
clone size: .
J gene: TRBJ1-1
CDR3 DNA: TGTGCCAGCAGCCCGCTACGGGACTCCCGTTTTATGAACACTGAAGCTTTCTTT
CDR3 protein: CASSPLRDSRFMNTEAFF

D gene: .
V gene: TRBV27
clone size: .
J gene: TRBJ2-7
CDR3 DNA: TGTGCCAGCAGGCCAGGGATCCCCTACGAGCAGTACTTC
CDR3 protein: CASRPGIPYEQYF

D gene: TRBD1
V gene: TRBV7-9
clone size: .
J gene: TRBJ2-3
CDR3 DNA: TGTGCCAGCAGCACTGGGACAGGGGGCCCGCGAGGTACGCAGTATTTT
CDR3 protein: CASSTGTGGPRGTQYF

D gene: TRBD2
V gene: TRBV6-2/TRBV6-3
clone size: .
J gene: TRBJ2-2
CDR3 DNA: TGTGCCAGCAGTCCCATGGGAGCGGGGCCCGGGGAGCTGTTTTTT
CDR3 protein: CASSPMGAGPGELFF

D gene: .
V gene: TRBV19
clone size: .
J gene: TRBJ2-1
CDR3 DNA: TGTGCCAGTAGTCCCATTCACTTGAATGAGCAGTTCTTC
CDR3 protein: CASSPIHLNEQFF

D gene: .
V gene: TRBV7-9
clone size: .
J gene: TRBJ1-1
CDR3 DNA: TGTGCCAGCAGCTCCCAGGGATTCACTGAAGCTTTCTTT
CDR3 protein: CASSSQGFTEAFF

D gene: .
V gene: TRBV10-3
clone size: .
J gene: TRBJ1-4
CDR3 DNA: TGTGCCATCAGTGATAGTACCGGAACTAATGAAAAACTGTTTTTT
CDR3 protein: CAISDSTGTNEKLFF

D gene: .
V gene: TRBV11-2
clone size: .
J gene: TRBJ2-3
CDR3 DNA: TGTGCCAGCAGCTTAGCGCAGGGGGGTCTGGATACGCAGTATTTT
CDR3 protein: CASSLAQGGLDTQYF

D gene: TRBD1
V gene: TRBV30
clone size: .
J gene: TRBJ1-4
CDR3 DNA: TGTGCCTGTCAGGGGACAGCTAATGAAAAACTGTTTTTT
CDR3 protein: CACQGTANEKLFF

D gene: .
V gene: TRBV10-2
clone size: once
J gene: TRBJ1-2
CDR3 DNA: TGCGCCAGCAGTGATAGGACAGATAATGGCTACACCTTC
CDR3 protein: CASSDRTDNGYTF

D gene: .
V gene: TRBV4-3
clone size: .
J gene: TRBJ1-6
CDR3 DNA: TGCGCCAGCAGCCAAGTCCCAAGGGGTGAGGATAATTCACCCCTCCACTTT
CDR3 protein: CASSQVPRGEDNSPLHF

D gene: .
V gene: TRBV7-6
clone size: .
J gene: TRBJ2-5
CDR3 DNA: TGTGCCAGCAGCTCCGGGACACTAGGTCAAGAGACCCAGTACTTC
CDR3 protein: CASSSGTLGQETQYF

D gene: .
V gene: TRBV3-1/TRBV3-2
clone size: .
J gene: TRBJ2-7
CDR3 DNA: TGTGCCAGCAGCCATGCCCAGTCCGAGCAGTACTTC
CDR3 protein: CASSHAQSEQYF

D gene: TRBD1
V gene: TRBV5-4
clone size: .
J gene: TRBJ1-2
CDR3 DNA: TGTGCCAGCCGTATGTGGGTGACAGGGGGTGGCTACACCTTC
CDR3 protein: CASRMWVTGGGYTF